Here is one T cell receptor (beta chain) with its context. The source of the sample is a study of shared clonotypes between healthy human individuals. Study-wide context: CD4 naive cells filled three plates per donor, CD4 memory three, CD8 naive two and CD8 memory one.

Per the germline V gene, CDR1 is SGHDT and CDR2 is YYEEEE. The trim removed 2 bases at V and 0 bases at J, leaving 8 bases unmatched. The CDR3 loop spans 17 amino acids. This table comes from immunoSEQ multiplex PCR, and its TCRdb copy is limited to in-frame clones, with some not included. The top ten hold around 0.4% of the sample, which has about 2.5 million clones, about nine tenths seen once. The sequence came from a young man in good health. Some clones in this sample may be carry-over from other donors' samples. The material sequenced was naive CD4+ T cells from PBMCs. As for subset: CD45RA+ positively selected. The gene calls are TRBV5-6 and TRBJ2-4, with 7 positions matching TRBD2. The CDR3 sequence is CASSFERREIAKNIQYF. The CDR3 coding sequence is TGTGCCAGCAGCTTCGAACGGCGGGAGATAGCCAAAAACATTCAGTACTTC.